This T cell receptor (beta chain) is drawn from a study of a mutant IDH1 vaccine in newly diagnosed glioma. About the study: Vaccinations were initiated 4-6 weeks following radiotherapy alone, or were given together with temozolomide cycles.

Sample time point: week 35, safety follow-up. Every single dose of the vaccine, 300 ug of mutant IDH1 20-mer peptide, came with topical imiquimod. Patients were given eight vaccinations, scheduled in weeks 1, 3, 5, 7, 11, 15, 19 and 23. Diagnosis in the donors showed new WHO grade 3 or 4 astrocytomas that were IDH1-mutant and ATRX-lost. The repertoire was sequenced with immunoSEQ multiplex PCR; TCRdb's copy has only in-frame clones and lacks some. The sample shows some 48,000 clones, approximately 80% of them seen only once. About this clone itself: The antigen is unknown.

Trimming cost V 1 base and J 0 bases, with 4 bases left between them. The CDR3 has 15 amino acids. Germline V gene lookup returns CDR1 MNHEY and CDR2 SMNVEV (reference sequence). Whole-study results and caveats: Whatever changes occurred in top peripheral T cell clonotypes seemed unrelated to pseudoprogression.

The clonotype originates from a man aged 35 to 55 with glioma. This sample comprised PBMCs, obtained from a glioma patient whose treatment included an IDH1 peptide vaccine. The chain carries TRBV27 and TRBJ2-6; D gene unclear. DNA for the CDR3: TGTGCCAGCAGTTTATATGGCTCTGGGGCCAACGTCCTGACTTTC. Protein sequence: CASSLYGSGANVLTF. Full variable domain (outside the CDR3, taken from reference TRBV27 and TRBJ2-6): EAQVTQNPRYLITVTGKKLTVTCSQNMNHEYMSWYRQDPGLGLRQIYYSMNVEVTDKGDVPEGYKVSRKEKRNFPLILESPSPNQTSLYFCASSLYGSGANVLTFGAGSRLTVL.